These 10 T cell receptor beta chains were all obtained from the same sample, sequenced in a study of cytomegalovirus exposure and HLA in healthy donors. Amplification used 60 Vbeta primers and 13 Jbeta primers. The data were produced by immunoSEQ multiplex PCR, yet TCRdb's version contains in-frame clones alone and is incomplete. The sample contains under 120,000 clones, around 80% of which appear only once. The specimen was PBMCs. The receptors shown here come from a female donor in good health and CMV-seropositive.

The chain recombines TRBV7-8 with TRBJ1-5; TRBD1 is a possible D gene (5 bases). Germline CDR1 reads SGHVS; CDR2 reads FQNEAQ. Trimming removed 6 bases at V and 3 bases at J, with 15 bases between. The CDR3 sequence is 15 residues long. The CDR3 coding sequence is TGTGCCAGCAGTCAAGCGGGGGTATCCAATCAGCCCCAGCATTTT. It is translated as CASSQAGVSNQPQHF.

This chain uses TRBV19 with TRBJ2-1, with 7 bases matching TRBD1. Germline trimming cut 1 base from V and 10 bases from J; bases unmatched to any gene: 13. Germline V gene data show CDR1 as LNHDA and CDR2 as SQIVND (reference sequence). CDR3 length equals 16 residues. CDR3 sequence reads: CASSIGARQGPWEQFF. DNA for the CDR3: TGTGCCAGTAGTATAGGGGCGAGACAGGGTCCCTGGGAGCAGTTCTTC.

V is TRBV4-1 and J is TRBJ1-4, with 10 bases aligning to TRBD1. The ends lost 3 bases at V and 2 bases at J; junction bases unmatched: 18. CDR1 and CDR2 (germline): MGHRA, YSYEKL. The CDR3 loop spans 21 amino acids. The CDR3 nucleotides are TGCGCCAGCAGCCACCAAGGCGGCCGCGACAGGGGGCGGGCTACTAATGAAAAACTGTTTTTT. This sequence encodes CASSHQGGRDRGRATNEKLFF.

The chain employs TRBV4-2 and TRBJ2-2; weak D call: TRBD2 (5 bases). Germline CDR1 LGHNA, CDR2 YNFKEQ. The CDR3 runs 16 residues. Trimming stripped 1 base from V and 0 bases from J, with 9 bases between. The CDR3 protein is CASSQAERTNTGELFF. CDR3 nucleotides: TGTGCCAGCAGCCAAGCAGAGCGGACGAACACCGGGGAGCTGTTTTTT.

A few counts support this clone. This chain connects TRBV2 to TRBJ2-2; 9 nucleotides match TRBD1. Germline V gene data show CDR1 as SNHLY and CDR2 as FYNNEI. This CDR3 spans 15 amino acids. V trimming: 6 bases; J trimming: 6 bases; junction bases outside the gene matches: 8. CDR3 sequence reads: CASSDPGQGAGELFF. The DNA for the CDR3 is TGTGCCAGCAGCGACCCGGGACAGGGTGCCGGGGAGCTGTTTTTT.

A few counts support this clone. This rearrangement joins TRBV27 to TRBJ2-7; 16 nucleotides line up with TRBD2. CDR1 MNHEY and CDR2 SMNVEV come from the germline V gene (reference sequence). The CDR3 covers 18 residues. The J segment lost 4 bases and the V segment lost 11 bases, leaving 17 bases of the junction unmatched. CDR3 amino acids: CASLPAGTSGRVRYEQYF. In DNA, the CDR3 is TGTGCCTCCCTTCCGGCAGGGACTAGCGGGAGGGTCAGATACGAGCAGTACTTC.

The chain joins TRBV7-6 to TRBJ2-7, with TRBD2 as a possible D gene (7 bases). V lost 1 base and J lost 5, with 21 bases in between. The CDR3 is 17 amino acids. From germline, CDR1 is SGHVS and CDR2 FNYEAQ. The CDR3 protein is CASSLVTGGAALDEQYF. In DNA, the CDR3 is TGTGCCAGCAGCTTAGTTACGGGGGGCGCAGCGTTGGACGAGCAGTACTTC.

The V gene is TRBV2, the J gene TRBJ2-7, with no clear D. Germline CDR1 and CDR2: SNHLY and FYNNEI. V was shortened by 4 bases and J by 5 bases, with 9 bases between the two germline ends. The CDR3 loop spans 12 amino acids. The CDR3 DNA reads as TGTGCCAGCAGTGCTAGATCTCACGAGCAGTACTTC. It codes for CASSARSHEQYF.

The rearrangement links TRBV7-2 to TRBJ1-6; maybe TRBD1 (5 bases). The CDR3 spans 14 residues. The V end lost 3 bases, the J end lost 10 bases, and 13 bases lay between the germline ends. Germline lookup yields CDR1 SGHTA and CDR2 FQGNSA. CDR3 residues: CASSLGGSRSPLHF. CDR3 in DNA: TGTGCCAGCAGCTTGGGGGGTAGTAGGTCACCCCTCCACTTT.

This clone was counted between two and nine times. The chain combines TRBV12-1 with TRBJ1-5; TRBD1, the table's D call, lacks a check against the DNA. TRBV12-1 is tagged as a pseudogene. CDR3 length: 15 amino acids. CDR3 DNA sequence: TGTGCCAGCAGCTTTGGAGACAGCGACAATCAGCCCCAGCATTTT. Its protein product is CASSFGDSDNQPQHF.